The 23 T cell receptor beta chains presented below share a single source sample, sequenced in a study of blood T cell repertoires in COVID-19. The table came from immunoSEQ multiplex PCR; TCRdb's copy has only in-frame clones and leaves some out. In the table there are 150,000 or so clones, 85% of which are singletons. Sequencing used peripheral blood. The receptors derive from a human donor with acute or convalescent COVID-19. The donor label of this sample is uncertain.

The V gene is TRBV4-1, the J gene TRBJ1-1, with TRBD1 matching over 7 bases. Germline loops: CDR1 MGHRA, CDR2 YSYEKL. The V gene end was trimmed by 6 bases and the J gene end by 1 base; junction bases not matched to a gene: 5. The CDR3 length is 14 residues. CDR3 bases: TGCGCCAGCAGGGGACAGCTTAAGAACACTGAAGCTTTCTTT. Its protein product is CASRGQLKNTEAFF.

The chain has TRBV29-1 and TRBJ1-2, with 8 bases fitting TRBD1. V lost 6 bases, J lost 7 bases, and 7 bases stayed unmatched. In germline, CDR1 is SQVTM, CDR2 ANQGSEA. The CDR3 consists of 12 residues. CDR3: CSVVQGVGGYTF. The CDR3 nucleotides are TGCAGCGTCGTACAGGGGGTGGGTGGCTACACCTTC.

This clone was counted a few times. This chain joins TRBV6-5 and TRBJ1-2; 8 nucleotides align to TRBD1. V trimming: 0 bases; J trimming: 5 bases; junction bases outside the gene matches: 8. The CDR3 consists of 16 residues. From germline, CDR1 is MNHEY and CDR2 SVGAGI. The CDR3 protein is CASSYSSGQGLYGYTF. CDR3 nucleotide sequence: TGTGCCAGCAGTTACTCCTCAGGACAGGGCCTATATGGCTACACCTTC.

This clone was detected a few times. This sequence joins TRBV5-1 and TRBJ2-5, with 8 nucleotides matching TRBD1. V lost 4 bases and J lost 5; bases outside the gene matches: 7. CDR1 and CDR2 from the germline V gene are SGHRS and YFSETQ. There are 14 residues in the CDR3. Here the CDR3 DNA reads TGCGCCAGCAGCCGATCAGGGGGCTGGGAGACCCAGTACTTC. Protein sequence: CASSRSGGWETQYF.

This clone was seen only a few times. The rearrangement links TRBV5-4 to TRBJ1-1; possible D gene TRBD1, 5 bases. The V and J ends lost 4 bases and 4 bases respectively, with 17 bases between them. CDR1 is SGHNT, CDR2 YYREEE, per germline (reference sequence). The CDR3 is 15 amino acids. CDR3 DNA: TGTGCCAGCAGCGATACAATTACAGGCGGCACTGAAGCTTTCTTT. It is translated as CASSDTITGGTEAFF.

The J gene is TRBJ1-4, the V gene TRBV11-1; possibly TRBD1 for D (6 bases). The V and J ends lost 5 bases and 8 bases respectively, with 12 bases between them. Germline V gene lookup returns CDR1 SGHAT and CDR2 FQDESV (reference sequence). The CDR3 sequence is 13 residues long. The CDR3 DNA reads TGTGCCAGCAGCCGAAGCGGGACAGAAAAACTGTTTTTT. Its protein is CASSRSGTEKLFF.

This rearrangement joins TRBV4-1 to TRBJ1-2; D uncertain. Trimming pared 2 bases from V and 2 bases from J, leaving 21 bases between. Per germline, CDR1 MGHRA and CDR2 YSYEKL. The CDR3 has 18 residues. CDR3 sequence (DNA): TGCGCCAGCAGCCAATTACCGGGCTCCGACCCGGGGAACTATGGCTACACCTTC. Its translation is CASSQLPGSDPGNYGYTF.

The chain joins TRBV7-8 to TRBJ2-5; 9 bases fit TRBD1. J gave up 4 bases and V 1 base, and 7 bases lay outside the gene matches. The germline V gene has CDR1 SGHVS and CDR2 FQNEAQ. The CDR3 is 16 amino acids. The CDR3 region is CASSLDGQGKGETQYF. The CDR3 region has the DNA TGTGCCAGCAGCTTAGATGGACAGGGGAAAGGAGAGACCCAGTACTTC.

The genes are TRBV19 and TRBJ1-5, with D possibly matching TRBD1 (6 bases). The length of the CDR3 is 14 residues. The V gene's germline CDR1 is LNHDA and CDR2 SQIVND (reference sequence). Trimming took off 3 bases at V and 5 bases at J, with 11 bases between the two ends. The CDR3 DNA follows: TGTGCCAGTAGTATCCCCAACAGGGATCAGCCCCAGCATTTT. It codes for CASSIPNRDQPQHF.

The CDR3 DNA follows: TGTGCCAGCAGCCAAGGCGCCGTCCGACAGGGGCACTATGGCTACACCTTC. As protein: CASSQGAVRQGHYGYTF. This chain joins TRBV3-1 (or the pseudogene TRBV3-2) and TRBJ1-2; TRBD1 agrees at 8 bases. The germline V gene has CDR1 LGHDT and CDR2 YNNKEL (reference sequence). This CDR3 is 17 amino acids long. After removal of 1 base from V and 3 bases from J, the junction contained 10 bases not matched to a gene.

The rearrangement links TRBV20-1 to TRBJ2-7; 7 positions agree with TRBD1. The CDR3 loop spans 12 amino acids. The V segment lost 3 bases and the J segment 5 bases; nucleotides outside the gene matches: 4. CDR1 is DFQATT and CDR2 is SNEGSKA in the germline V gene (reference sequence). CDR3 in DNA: TGCAGTGCTAGTAACAGGGGAAACGAGCAGTACTTC. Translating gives CSASNRGNEQYF.

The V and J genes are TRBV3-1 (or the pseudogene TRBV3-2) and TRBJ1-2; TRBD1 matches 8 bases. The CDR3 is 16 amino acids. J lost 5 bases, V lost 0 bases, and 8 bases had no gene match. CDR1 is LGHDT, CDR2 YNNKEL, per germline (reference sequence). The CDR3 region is CASSQEAHRGRYGYTF. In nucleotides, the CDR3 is TGTGCCAGCAGCCAAGAGGCCCACAGGGGGAGGTATGGCTACACCTTC.

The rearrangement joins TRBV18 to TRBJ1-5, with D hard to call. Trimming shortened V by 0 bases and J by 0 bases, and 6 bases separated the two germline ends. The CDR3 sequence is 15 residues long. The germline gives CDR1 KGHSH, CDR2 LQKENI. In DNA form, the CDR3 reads TGTGCCAGCTCACCACCCCCCTATAGCAATCAGCCCCAGCATTTT. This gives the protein CASSPPPYSNQPQHF. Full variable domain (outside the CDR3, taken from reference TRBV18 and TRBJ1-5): NAGVMQNPRHLVRRRGQEARLRCSPMKGHSHVYWYRQLPEEGLKFMVYLQKENIIDESGMPKERFSAEFPKEGPSILRIQQVVRGDSAAYFCASSPPPYSNQPQHFGDGTRLSIL.

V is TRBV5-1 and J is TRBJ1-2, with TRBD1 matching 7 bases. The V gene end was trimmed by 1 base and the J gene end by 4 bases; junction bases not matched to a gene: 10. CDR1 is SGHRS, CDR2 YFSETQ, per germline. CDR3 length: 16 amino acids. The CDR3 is CASSLRGQDDRYGYTF. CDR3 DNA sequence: TGCGCCAGCAGCTTGCGTGGACAGGACGATCGCTATGGCTACACCTTC.

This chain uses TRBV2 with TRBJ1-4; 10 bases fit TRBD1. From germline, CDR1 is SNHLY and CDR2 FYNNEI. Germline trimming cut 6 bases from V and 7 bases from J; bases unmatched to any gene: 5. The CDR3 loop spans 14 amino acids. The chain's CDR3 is CASRETGGIEKLFF. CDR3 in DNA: TGTGCCAGCAGGGAGACAGGGGGCATTGAAAAACTGTTTTTT.

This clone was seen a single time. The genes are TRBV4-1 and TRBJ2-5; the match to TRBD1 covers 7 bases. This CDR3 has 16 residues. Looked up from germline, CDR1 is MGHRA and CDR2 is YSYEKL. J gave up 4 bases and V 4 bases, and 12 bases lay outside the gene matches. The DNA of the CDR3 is TGCGCCAGCAGCCGTCCGGGACAGTCTCGGAGAGAGACCCAGTACTTC. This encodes CASSRPGQSRRETQYF.

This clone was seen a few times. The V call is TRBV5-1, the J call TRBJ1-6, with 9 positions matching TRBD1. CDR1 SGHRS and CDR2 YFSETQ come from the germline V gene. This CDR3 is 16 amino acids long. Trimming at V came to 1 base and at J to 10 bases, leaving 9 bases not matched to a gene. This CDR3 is CASSLNTGGAESPLHF. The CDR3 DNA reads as TGCGCCAGCAGCTTGAATACAGGGGGCGCGGAATCACCCCTCCACTTT. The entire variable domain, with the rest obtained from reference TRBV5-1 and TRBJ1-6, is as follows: KAGVTQTPRYLIKTRGQQVTLSCSPISGHRSVSWYQQTPGQGLQFLFEYFSETQRNKGNFPGRFSGRQFSNSRSEMNVSTLELGDSALYLCASSLNTGGAESPLHFGNGTRLTVT.

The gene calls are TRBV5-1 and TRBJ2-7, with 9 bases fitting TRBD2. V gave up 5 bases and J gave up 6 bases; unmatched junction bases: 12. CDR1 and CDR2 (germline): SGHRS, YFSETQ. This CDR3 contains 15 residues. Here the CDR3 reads CASSLSGGSIGEQYF. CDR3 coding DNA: TGCGCCAGCAGTCTTAGCGGGGGCTCCATCGGCGAGCAGTACTTC.

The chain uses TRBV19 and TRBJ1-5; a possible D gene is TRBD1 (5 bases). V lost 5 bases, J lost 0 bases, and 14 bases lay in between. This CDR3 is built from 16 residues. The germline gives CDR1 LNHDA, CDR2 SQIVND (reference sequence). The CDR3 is CASSDLGGASNQPQHF. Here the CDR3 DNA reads TGTGCCAGTAGTGACCTTGGAGGGGCTAGCAATCAGCCCCAGCATTTT.

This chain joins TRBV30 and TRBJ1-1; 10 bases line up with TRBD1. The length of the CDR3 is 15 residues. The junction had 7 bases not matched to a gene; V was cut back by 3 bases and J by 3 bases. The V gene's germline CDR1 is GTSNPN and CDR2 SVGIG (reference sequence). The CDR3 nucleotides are TGTGCCTGGAGGGAGAGTGACAGGGGGCACACTGAAGCTTTCTTT. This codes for CAWRESDRGHTEAFF.

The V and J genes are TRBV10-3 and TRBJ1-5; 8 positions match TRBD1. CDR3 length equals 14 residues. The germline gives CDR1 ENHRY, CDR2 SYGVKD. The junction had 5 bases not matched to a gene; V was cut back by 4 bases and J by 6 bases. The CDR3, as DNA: TGTGCCATCAGTGGGGCAGGGGGCGGTCAGCCCCAGCATTTT. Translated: CAISGAGGGQPQHF.

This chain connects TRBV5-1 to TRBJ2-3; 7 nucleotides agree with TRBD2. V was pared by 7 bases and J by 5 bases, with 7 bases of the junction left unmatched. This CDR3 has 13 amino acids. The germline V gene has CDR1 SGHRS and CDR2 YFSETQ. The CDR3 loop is CASGAGVEDTQYF. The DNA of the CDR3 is TGCGCCAGCGGGGCGGGGGTGGAAGATACGCAGTATTTT. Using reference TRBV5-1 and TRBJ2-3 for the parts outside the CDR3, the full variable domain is KAGVTQTPRYLIKTRGQQVTLSCSPISGHRSVSWYQQTPGQGLQFLFEYFSETQRNKGNFPGRFSGRQFSNSRSEMNVSTLELGDSALYLCASGAGVEDTQYFGPGTRLTVL.

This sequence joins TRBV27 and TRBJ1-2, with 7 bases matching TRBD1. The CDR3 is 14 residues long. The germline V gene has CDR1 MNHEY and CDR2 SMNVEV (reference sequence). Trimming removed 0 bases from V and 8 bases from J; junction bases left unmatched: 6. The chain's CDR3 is CASSLSEGAWGYTF. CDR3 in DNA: TGTGCCAGCAGTTTATCGGAGGGGGCTTGGGGCTACACCTTC.